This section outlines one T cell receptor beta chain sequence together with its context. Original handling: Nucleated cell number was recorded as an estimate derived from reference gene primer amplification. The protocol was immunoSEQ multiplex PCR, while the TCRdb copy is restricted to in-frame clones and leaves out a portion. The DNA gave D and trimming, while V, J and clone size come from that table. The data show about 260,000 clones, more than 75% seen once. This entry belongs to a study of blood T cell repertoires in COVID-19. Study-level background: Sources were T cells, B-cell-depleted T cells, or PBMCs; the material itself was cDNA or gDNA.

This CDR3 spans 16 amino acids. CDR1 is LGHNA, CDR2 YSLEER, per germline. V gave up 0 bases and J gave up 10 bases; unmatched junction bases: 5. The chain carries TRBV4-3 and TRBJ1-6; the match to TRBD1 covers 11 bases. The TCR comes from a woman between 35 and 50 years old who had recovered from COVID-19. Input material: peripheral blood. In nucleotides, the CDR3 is TGCGCCAGCAGCCAAGATCAGGGGACAGGGGGATCACCCCTCCACTTT. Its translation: CASSQDQGTGGSPLHF.